This T cell receptor beta chain was recovered during a study of human T cells and chemical hapten exposure (dated by TCRdb to the early 2020s). Turning to the overall study: For sensitization, 2% DPC in acetone was applied to a roughly 2 cm by roughly 2 cm area of upper inner arm skin. Throughout the approximately 23-week study period, patients were also given weekly therapeutic DPC doses on the scalp. Patch testing was done on the upper back using Finn chambers containing 0.01% DPC, and results were scored after 6 days according to International Contact Dermatitis Research Group standards. Alopecia areata with under or over 50% scalp involvement, alopecia totalis and alopecia universalis were represented in the patient cohort, which was mostly female. Libraries were combined into a pool for sequencing, and differences in TCR yield between samples came mainly from small differences in library volumes within the pool. The study tracked peripheral blood TCR repertoire changes in vivo during primary and secondary sensitization to the hapten diphenylcyclopropenone (DPC) in alopecia patients. Patient blood was sampled pre-sensitization (week 0) and at 2, 6 and about 24 weeks after DPC sensitization. About 30 alopecia patients provided blood for TCR sequencing at one to four time points (pre-sensitization, 2, 6 and 24 weeks). Beyond this particular receptor, the publication reports: After repeated subsampling, changes were observed in the strength of the expansion versus patch-test correlation and in the threshold at which the correlation became significant. DPC sensitization did not change how many TCRs were above 1 in 1000 frequency, and no evidence was found of alterations in global repertoire structure. The number of PT1 expanded TCRs positively correlated with patch test score, significant at thresholds 8, 16 and 32 but not 4. Significantly more large CDR3 similarity clusters were formed by expanded TCRs than by pre-sensitization or healthy control sets, consistent with antigen-driven responses. Because all patients had alopecia, a presumed autoimmune disease, the immune response of the patients might differ from that of healthy individuals.

The library relied on RACE. Reads for this sample came from a NextSeq 500. During library preparation, unique molecular identifiers were attached to individual cDNA molecules so that TCRs could be counted quantitatively and reproducibly. For every blood RNA sample, sequencing covered both the TCR alpha and TCR beta chains. The authors processed their data as follows. Samples had a median of about 96,000 TCRs, with a range from roughly 23,224 to 700,000. V, J and CDR3 annotation of the TCR reads was performed with the Decombinator software suite. To make PS versus PT1 abundance plots, every sample was subsampled to the same number of TCRs (28,000). Expanded TCRs were defined as absent before sensitization and observed at least eight times at the 2-week time point. TCRdb took the public reads, trimmed them with fastp at Q25, ran MiXCR for clone calling and kept in-frame beta chains. Every distinct CDR3 protein forms one entry, paired with its most common genes and DNA. These V and J calls are TCRdb output, not the study's own analysis. This sample is represented by 80,000 to 100,000 distinct CDR3 sequences; roughly 9.1% of them were singletons. The top ten hold around 3.6% of the sample.

Interpreted using the paper, the time point label stands for: pre-sensitization, week 0. The label giving this sample's treatment or condition can be read as: therapeutic diphenylcyclopropenone sensitization with weekly scalp DPC. Blood at each patch-test visit was drawn before the patch test was applied. Patients were considered eligible if aged 18 to 70, diagnosed with alopecia and deemed suitable for DPC therapy, and patients were excluded if pregnant. Total RNA was extracted from unfractionated whole blood that had been collected in Tempus Blood RNA tubes. The cysteine opens and the phenylalanine closes a CDR3 of 13 amino acids. Only CDR3 DNA is held: 39 bases, read in frame from base 1. V is reduced by 3 bases and J by 4 bases, leaving a spacing of 8 bases between them. This clonotype was recorded a few times. The specificity of this receptor is unknown. No qualities accompany the bases; no much larger clone lies one base away.

The rearrangement joined TRBV12-3 or TRBV12-4 to TRBJ2-3; the D gene cannot be resolved beyond TRBD1 or TRBD2, each matching 6 bases. The material was whole blood, obtained in connection with sensitization to the hapten diphenylcyclopropenone (DPC). The receptor was derived from a woman aged 40 to 50 with alopecia areata. Some clones in this sample may be carry-over from other donors' samples. CDR3 protein: CASSLGGPDTQYF. The nucleotides read TGTGCCAGCAGTTTGGGGGGCCCAGATACGCAGTATTTT.